This T cell receptor beta chain was profiled in a study of CD4 T cells in relation to SARS-CoV-2 and coronaviruses. Study-level information: ViraFEST: approximately eleven-day antigen culture of PBMCs, then TCR beta CDR3 sequencing.

The assay was immunoSEQ multiplex PCR, and TCRdb's table has in-frame clones only and misses some. Altogether 30,000 to 40,000 clones are present, around four fifths being singletons, with the ten largest covering roughly 22%. The study's findings and limits: Culture-expanded clones reflect memory recall rather than primary priming during culture. Pre-pandemic and post-infection samples never came from the same donor.

Germline CDR1 reads LNHNV; CDR2 reads YYDKDF (reference sequence). The CDR3 spans 14 residues. The germline V and J ends were trimmed by 2 bases and 5 bases, with 12 bases remaining between them. Of note for this clone: Antigen: not known.

V gene TRBV15 combines with J gene TRBJ2-5; a weak D match, TRBD2 (6 bases). The TCR comes from an adult with COVID-19. Sequenced: memory CD4+ T cells from PBMCs, cultured in vitro. In DNA, the CDR3 is TGTGCCACCAGCAGACTATTTGGGGGGGAGACCCAGTACTTC. Translated, it gives CATSRLFGGETQYF.